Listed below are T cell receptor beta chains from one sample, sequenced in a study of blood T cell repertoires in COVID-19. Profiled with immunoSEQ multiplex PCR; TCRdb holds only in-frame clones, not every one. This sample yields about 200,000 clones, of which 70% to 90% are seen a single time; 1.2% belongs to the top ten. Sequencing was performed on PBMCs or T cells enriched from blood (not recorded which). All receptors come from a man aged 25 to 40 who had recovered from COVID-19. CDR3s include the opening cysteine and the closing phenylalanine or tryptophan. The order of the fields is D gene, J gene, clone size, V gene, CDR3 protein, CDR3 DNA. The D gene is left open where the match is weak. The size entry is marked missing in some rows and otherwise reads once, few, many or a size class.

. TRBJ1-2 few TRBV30 CAWSVQPTGRHGYTF TGTGCCTGGAGTGTACAACCCACAGGGCGACATGGCTACACCTTC
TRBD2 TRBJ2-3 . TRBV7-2 CASSSRAGGDTDTQYF TGTGCCAGCAGCTCCCGAGCGGGGGGGGACACAGATACGCAGTATTTT
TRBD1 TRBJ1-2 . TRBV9 CASSAHPGGNYGYTF TGTGCCAGCAGCGCCCACCCAGGGGGAAACTATGGCTACACCTTC
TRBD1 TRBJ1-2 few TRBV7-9 CASSLEQGGGYTF TGTGCCAGCAGCTTAGAACAGGGGGGCGGCTACACCTTC
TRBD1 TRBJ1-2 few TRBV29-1 CSVNTQGAGNYGYTF TGCAGCGTTAACACCCAGGGGGCCGGTAACTATGGCTACACCTTC
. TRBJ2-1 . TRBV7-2 CASSPDYSSYNEQFF TGTGCCAGCAGCCCCGACTATAGCTCCTACAATGAGCAGTTCTTC
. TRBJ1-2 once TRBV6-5 CASSSGQPYGYTF TGTGCCAGCAGCTCCGGACAGCCCTATGGCTACACCTTC
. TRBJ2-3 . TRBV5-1 CASSLGDNTQYF TGCGCCAGCAGCTTGGGGGACAATACGCAGTATTTT
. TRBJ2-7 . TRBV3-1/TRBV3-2 CASSQERGGPGQYF TGTGCCAGCAGCCAAGAGAGGGGGGGGCCGGGGCAGTACTTC
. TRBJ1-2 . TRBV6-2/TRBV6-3 CASSDSHAYGYTF TGTGCCAGCAGTGACAGTCACGCCTATGGCTACACCTTC
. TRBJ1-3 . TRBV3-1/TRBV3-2 CASSHLALGGLRSGNTIYF TGTGCCAGCAGCCATCTAGCTCTGGGGGGACTACGCTCTGGAAACACCATATATTTT
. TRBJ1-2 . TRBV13 CASSPIGRETSGYTF TGTGCCAGCAGCCCCATAGGACGGGAAACTAGTGGCTACACCTTC
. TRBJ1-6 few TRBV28 CASSLLGGAYNSPLHF TGTGCCAGCAGTTTATTGGGGGGAGCGTATAATTCACCCCTCCACTTT
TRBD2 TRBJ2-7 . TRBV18 CASSPLPGLQVLYEQYF TGTGCCAGCTCACCACTCCCGGGACTACAAGTTCTCTACGAGCAGTACTTC
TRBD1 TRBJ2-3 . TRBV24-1 CATSDRDRITDTQYF TGTGCCACCAGTGACCGGGACAGGATCACAGATACGCAGTATTTT
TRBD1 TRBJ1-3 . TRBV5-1 CASSLMGQSNTIYF TGCGCCAGCAGCTTAATGGGACAGTCAAACACCATATATTTT
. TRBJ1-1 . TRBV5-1 CASSSQGNTEAFF TGCGCCAGCAGCTCCCAGGGGAACACTGAAGCTTTCTTT
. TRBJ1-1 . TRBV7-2 CASSLGGRPNTEAFF TGTGCCAGCAGCTTAGGGGGCAGACCGAACACTGAAGCTTTCTTT
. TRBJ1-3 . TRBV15 CATSRTISTGTSGNTIYF TGTGCCACCAGCAGAACCATATCAACAGGGACATCTGGAAACACCATATATTTT
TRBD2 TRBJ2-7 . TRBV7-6 CASSPGTSIREQYF TGTGCCAGCAGCCCCGGGACTAGCATTCGGGAGCAGTACTTC
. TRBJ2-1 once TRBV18 CASSRGRPNDNEQFF TGTGCCAGTTCTAGAGGTCGACCAAACGACAATGAGCAGTTCTTC
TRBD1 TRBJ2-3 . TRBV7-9 CASSFIGDRVTDTQYF TGTGCCAGCAGCTTTATTGGGGACAGGGTTACAGATACGCAGTATTTT
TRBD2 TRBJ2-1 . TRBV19 CASSMGLAGVHPSYNEQFF TGTGCCAGTAGTATGGGGCTAGCGGGAGTACACCCCTCTTACAATGAGCAGTTCTTC
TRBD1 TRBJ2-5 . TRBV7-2 CASSDRGGQETQYF TGTGCCAGCAGTGACAGGGGCGGGCAAGAGACCCAGTACTTC
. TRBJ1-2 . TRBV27 CASSSRRQVLGGDGYTF TGTGCCAGCAGTTCCCGGCGGCAGGTTTTGGGGGGGGATGGCTACACCTTC
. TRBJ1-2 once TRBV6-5 CASSYAGRRGYTF TGTGCCAGCAGTTACGCAGGAAGGAGGGGCTACACCTTC
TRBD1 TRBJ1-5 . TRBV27 CASSSRQGYQPQHF TGTGCCAGCAGTTCCAGACAGGGATATCAGCCCCAGCATTTT
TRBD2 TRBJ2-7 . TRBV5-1 CASSLVGAGLSYEQYF TGCGCCAGCAGCTTGGTTGGAGCGGGACTCTCCTACGAGCAGTACTTC
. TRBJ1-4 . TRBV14 CASSRQGFNEKLFF TGTGCCAGCAGCCGGCAGGGCTTTAATGAAAAACTGTTTTTT
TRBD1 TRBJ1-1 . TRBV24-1 CATSDPDRGNTEAFF TGTGCCACCAGTGATCCGGACAGGGGGAACACTGAAGCTTTCTTT
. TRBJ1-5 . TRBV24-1 CATSDLLLYTVLGLNQPQHF TGTGCCACCAGTGATTTGCTTCTCTATACAGTACTGGGGCTCAATCAGCCCCAGCATTTT
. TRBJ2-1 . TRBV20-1 CSARKGWEQFF TGCAGTGCTAGGAAGGGGTGGGAGCAGTTCTTC
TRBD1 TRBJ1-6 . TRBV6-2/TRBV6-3 CASSRDRRSPLHF TGTGCCAGCAGCCGGGACAGGCGTTCACCCCTCCACTTT
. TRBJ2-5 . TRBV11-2 CASTLDFQETQYF TGTGCCAGCACCTTGGACTTCCAAGAGACCCAGTACTTC
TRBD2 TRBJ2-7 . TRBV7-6 CASSLVAGGSYEQYF TGTGCCAGCAGCTTAGTAGCGGGAGGATCCTACGAGCAGTACTTC
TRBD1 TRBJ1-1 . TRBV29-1 CSVEVTGGLRTEAFF TGCAGCGTTGAAGTGACAGGGGGCCTTCGGACTGAAGCTTTCTTT
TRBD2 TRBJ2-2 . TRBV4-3 CASSQPPTSVQNTGELFF TGCGCCAGCAGCCAGCCCCCCACTAGCGTACAGAACACCGGGGAGCTGTTTTTT
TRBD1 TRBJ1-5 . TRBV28 CASRSTGVSNQPQHF TGTGCCAGCAGGAGTACAGGGGTCAGCAATCAGCCCCAGCATTTT
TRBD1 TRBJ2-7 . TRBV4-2 CASSDQTGPIYEQYF TGTGCCAGCAGCGATCAGACAGGGCCAATCTACGAGCAGTACTTC
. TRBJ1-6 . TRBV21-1 CASSKGADRELTTYNSPLHF TGTGCCAGCAGCAAAGGGGCCGACAGGGAGTTGACGACCTATAATTCACCCCTCCACTTT
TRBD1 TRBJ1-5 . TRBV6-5 CASRGQSNQPQHF TGTGCCAGCAGGGGACAGAGCAATCAGCCCCAGCATTTT
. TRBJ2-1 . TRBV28 CASSTHSGHHNEQFF TGTGCCAGCAGTACCCATTCGGGACACCACAATGAGCAGTTCTTC